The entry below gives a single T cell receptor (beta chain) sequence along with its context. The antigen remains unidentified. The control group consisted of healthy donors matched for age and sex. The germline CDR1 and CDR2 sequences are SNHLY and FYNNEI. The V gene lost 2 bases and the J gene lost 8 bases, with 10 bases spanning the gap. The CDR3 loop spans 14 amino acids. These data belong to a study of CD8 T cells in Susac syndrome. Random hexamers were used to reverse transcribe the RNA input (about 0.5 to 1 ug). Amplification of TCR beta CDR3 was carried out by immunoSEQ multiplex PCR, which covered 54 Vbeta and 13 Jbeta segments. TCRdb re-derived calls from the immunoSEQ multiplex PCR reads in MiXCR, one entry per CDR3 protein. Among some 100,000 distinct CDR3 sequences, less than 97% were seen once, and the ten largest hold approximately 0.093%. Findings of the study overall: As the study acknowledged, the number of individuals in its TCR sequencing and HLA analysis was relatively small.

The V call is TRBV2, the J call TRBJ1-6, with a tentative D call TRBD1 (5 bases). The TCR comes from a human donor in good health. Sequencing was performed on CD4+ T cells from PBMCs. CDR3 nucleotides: TGTGCCAGCAGTGAACAGGGTAGTTATTCACCCCTCCACTTT. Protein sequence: CASSEQGSYSPLHF.